A selection of T cell receptor beta chains follows, all from one sample in a study of T cell responses to AZD1222 COVID-19 vaccine. Measured with immunoSEQ multiplex PCR; TCRdb has only the in-frame clones, and not every one. Of 150,000 to 180,000 clones detected, roughly 90% appear once; the ten largest clones hold 18%. This material consisted of peripheral blood, taken on day 0 of AZD1222 vaccination. Receptors originate from an adult in good health. Both conserved end residues are part of each CDR3. The order of the fields is CDR3 DNA, CDR3 protein, D gene, V gene, clone size, J gene. A D gene is named only where the DNA matches it firmly. Size is omitted from some rows. Given values are once, few, many or a class for expanded clones.

CDR3nt: TGTGCCAGCAGCCAATCTCGGCAGGGAAGGGGCACCGGGGAGCTGTTTTTT; CDR3aa: CASSQSRQGRGTGELFF; d_gene: -; v_gene: TRBV16; abundance: -; j_gene: TRBJ2-2
CDR3nt: TGTGCCAGCAGTTCCCCGGGGGCCGTTGGAAACACCATATATTTT; CDR3aa: CASSSPGAVGNTIYF; d_gene: -; v_gene: TRBV28; abundance: -; j_gene: TRBJ1-3
CDR3nt: TGTGCCAGCAGCCATAAGACAGTATCGACCGGGGAGCTGTTTTTT; CDR3aa: CASSHKTVSTGELFF; d_gene: -; v_gene: TRBV7-3; abundance: -; j_gene: TRBJ2-2
CDR3nt: TGTGCCAGCAGTCGTGGGATCCTAGGCAATGAGCAGTTCTTC; CDR3aa: CASSRGILGNEQFF; d_gene: -; v_gene: TRBV6-1; abundance: -; j_gene: TRBJ2-1
CDR3nt: TGTGCCAGCAGCCACGCAGCCCTGAGCTACACCTTC; CDR3aa: CASSHAALSYTF; d_gene: -; v_gene: TRBV5-4; abundance: once; j_gene: TRBJ1-2
CDR3nt: TGTGCCAGCTCACCACCGAGCGGGAAAGGACGTGAGCAGTTCTTC; CDR3aa: CASSPPSGKGREQFF; d_gene: TRBD2; v_gene: TRBV18; abundance: -; j_gene: TRBJ2-1
CDR3nt: TGTGCCAGCAGTTTAATCGCCGGACGGATAGAAGCTTTCTTT; CDR3aa: CASSLIAGRIEAFF; d_gene: -; v_gene: TRBV27; abundance: -; j_gene: TRBJ1-1
CDR3nt: TGTGCCAGCAGCTTATACGGGACAGGGGTCGGGAATTCACCCCTCCACTTT; CDR3aa: CASSLYGTGVGNSPLHF; d_gene: TRBD1; v_gene: TRBV5-5; abundance: -; j_gene: TRBJ1-6
CDR3nt: TGTGCCAGCGCTGGCGGTCCGGGACAGGGCTACAATGAGCAGTTCTTC; CDR3aa: CASAGGPGQGYNEQFF; d_gene: TRBD1; v_gene: TRBV27; abundance: -; j_gene: TRBJ2-1
CDR3nt: TGTGCCAGTATGGAGGGGGCAAGTGGCTACACCTTC; CDR3aa: CASMEGASGYTF; d_gene: TRBD1; v_gene: TRBV19; abundance: -; j_gene: TRBJ1-2
CDR3nt: TGCGCCAGCAGCCAAGAGGCTAGCGGGGGGGGCAGCTCCACCGGGGAGCTGTTTTTT; CDR3aa: CASSQEASGGGSSTGELFF; d_gene: TRBD2; v_gene: TRBV4-3; abundance: medium-sized; j_gene: TRBJ2-2
CDR3nt: TGCGCCAGCAGTCACCAAGACAGGGAAGTAGCTGAAGCTTTCTTT; CDR3aa: CASSHQDREVAEAFF; d_gene: TRBD1; v_gene: TRBV23-1; abundance: -; j_gene: TRBJ1-1
CDR3nt: TGTGCTAGTGGTTTGGGCGACAGGGGCGAGCAGTACTTC; CDR3aa: CASGLGDRGEQYF; d_gene: TRBD1; v_gene: TRBV12-5; abundance: -; j_gene: TRBJ2-7
CDR3nt: TGTGCCAGCAGTACAGGGACAGGAGTAACCTATGGCTACACCTTC; CDR3aa: CASSTGTGVTYGYTF; d_gene: TRBD1; v_gene: TRBV6-2/TRBV6-3; abundance: -; j_gene: TRBJ1-2
CDR3nt: TGTGCCAGCAGTTCATACTCTGGAAACACCATATATTTT; CDR3aa: CASSSYSGNTIYF; d_gene: -; v_gene: TRBV28; abundance: -; j_gene: TRBJ1-3
CDR3nt: TGTGCCAGCAGCTTAGACTCCAGGACAGAGAGCTCCTACGAGCAGTACTTC; CDR3aa: CASSLDSRTESSYEQYF; d_gene: -; v_gene: TRBV7-8; abundance: -; j_gene: TRBJ2-7
CDR3nt: TGTGCCAGCAGTCCAACACTCACCTATCGACAACTTGAAGCTTTCTTT; CDR3aa: CASSPTLTYRQLEAFF; d_gene: -; v_gene: TRBV27; abundance: -; j_gene: TRBJ1-1
CDR3nt: TGTGCCAGCTCACCCGCAGGGGGGGCCTACGAGCAGTACTTC; CDR3aa: CASSPAGGAYEQYF; d_gene: -; v_gene: TRBV18; abundance: -; j_gene: TRBJ2-7
CDR3nt: TGTGCCAGCGTCGGGACAGGGGGCCCCGGGGAGCTGTTTTTT; CDR3aa: CASVGTGGPGELFF; d_gene: TRBD1; v_gene: TRBV6-5; abundance: -; j_gene: TRBJ2-2
CDR3nt: TGCGCCAGCAGCCAGACAGGGGATAACAATCAGCCCCAGCATTTT; CDR3aa: CASSQTGDNNQPQHF; d_gene: TRBD1; v_gene: TRBV4-1; abundance: -; j_gene: TRBJ1-5
CDR3nt: TGTGCCACCAGACCGGGGCAGGGTTGGGATGGCTACACCTTC; CDR3aa: CATRPGQGWDGYTF; d_gene: -; v_gene: TRBV24-1; abundance: -; j_gene: TRBJ1-2
CDR3nt: TGTGCCAGCAGTTACTCCGGGGCGAGCTCCTACAATGAGCAGTTCTTC; CDR3aa: CASSYSGASSYNEQFF; d_gene: -; v_gene: TRBV6-5; abundance: -; j_gene: TRBJ2-1
CDR3nt: TGTGCCAGCAGCTCCCTTAGCGGGGGGAATACGCAGTATTTT; CDR3aa: CASSSLSGGNTQYF; d_gene: TRBD2; v_gene: TRBV9; abundance: -; j_gene: TRBJ2-3
CDR3nt: TGTGCCAGCAGTTACGGGGCAGGGTATCGGCAGCCCCAGCATTTT; CDR3aa: CASSYGAGYRQPQHF; d_gene: -; v_gene: TRBV6-5; abundance: -; j_gene: TRBJ1-5
CDR3nt: TGTGCCAGCTCACCACCGGGCCTCGCCCCGGGTGAGCAGTTCTTC; CDR3aa: CASSPPGLAPGEQFF; d_gene: -; v_gene: TRBV18; abundance: -; j_gene: TRBJ2-1
CDR3nt: TGTGCCAGCAGCTTAGACAGGGATCAGCCCCAGCATTTT; CDR3aa: CASSLDRDQPQHF; d_gene: -; v_gene: TRBV13; abundance: -; j_gene: TRBJ1-5
CDR3nt: TGTGCCTGGAGTGTATCGGGGGTCCCTGGAAACACCATATATTTT; CDR3aa: CAWSVSGVPGNTIYF; d_gene: -; v_gene: TRBV30; abundance: -; j_gene: TRBJ1-3
CDR3nt: TGTGCCACCAGCAGAGGGCTGCGTGGGGGCCCTTACAATGAGCAGTTCTTC; CDR3aa: CATSRGLRGGPYNEQFF; d_gene: -; v_gene: TRBV15; abundance: -; j_gene: TRBJ2-1
CDR3nt: TGTGCCAGCAGTTACTTTACGAACACCGGGGAGCTGTTTTTT; CDR3aa: CASSYFTNTGELFF; d_gene: -; v_gene: TRBV6-5; abundance: -; j_gene: TRBJ2-2
CDR3nt: TGTGCCAGCAGTGTGGAGACGAATTCACCCCTCCACTTT; CDR3aa: CASSVETNSPLHF; d_gene: -; v_gene: TRBV6-4; abundance: once; j_gene: TRBJ1-6
CDR3nt: TGTGCCAGCAGCTTGGACAGGAACCATAATTCACCCCTCCACTTT; CDR3aa: CASSLDRNHNSPLHF; d_gene: -; v_gene: TRBV5-4; abundance: -; j_gene: TRBJ1-6
CDR3nt: TGTGCCAGCTCCCCAAGAGAGGAAATCTCTGGAAACACCATATATTTT; CDR3aa: CASSPREEISGNTIYF; d_gene: -; v_gene: TRBV18; abundance: -; j_gene: TRBJ1-3
CDR3nt: TGTGCCAGCAGCCGACAGGGCGCAGGTCAGCCCCAGCATTTT; CDR3aa: CASSRQGAGQPQHF; d_gene: TRBD1; v_gene: TRBV5-4; abundance: -; j_gene: TRBJ1-5
CDR3nt: TGTGCCAGCAACTTAACAGGGGGCCTGGGGAAGAGCAATCAGCCCCAGCATTTT; CDR3aa: CASNLTGGLGKSNQPQHF; d_gene: TRBD1; v_gene: TRBV7-9; abundance: -; j_gene: TRBJ1-5
CDR3nt: TGCGCCAGCAGCTTGTGGCGGGATGGCAATGAGCAGTTCTTC; CDR3aa: CASSLWRDGNEQFF; d_gene: -; v_gene: TRBV5-1; abundance: -; j_gene: TRBJ2-1
CDR3nt: TGTGCCTGGACCCTAACCGCGACCGATGAGCAGTTCTTC; CDR3aa: CAWTLTATDEQFF; d_gene: -; v_gene: TRBV30; abundance: -; j_gene: TRBJ2-1
CDR3nt: TGCGCCAGCAGCCAACCCTATAGCAATCAGCCCCAGCATTTT; CDR3aa: CASSQPYSNQPQHF; d_gene: -; v_gene: TRBV4-1; abundance: -; j_gene: TRBJ1-5
CDR3nt: TGTGCCAGCAGACCCGGGAGGGGGCCAGGGGCCAACGTCCTGACTTTC; CDR3aa: CASRPGRGPGANVLTF; d_gene: -; v_gene: TRBV13; abundance: -; j_gene: TRBJ2-6
CDR3nt: TGTGCCAGCAGCCGAAAACCCGGGGCCTCTGGAAACACCATATATTTT; CDR3aa: CASSRKPGASGNTIYF; d_gene: -; v_gene: TRBV13; abundance: -; j_gene: TRBJ1-3
CDR3nt: TGTGTAGCCGGGTCCATCCTTTACGAGCAGTACTTC; CDR3aa: CVAGSILYEQYF; d_gene: -; v_gene: TRBV6-5; abundance: -; j_gene: TRBJ2-7
CDR3nt: TGTGCCAGCGAACAAAGCGGGGCTCCGGGCTCCTATGGCTACACCTTC; CDR3aa: CASEQSGAPGSYGYTF; d_gene: -; v_gene: TRBV28; abundance: -; j_gene: TRBJ1-2
CDR3nt: TGCGCCAGCAGGCTGACAGGACCGAACACTGAAGCTTTCTTT; CDR3aa: CASRLTGPNTEAFF; d_gene: -; v_gene: TRBV5-1; abundance: -; j_gene: TRBJ1-1
CDR3nt: TGTGCCAGCAGTTTAATCGGGGGTTATGAGCAGTTCTTC; CDR3aa: CASSLIGGYEQFF; d_gene: -; v_gene: TRBV28; abundance: -; j_gene: TRBJ2-1